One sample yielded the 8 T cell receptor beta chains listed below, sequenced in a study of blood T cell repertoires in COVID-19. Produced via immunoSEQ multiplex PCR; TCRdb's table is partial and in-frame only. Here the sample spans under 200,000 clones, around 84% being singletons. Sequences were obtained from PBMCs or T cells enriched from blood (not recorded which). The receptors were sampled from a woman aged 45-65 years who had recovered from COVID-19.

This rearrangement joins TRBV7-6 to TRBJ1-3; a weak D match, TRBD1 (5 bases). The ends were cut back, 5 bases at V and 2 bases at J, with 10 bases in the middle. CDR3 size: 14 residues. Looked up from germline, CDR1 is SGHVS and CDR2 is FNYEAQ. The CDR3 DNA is TGTGCCAGCAGCCGACAGTCCCCTGGAAACACCATATATTTT. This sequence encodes CASSRQSPGNTIYF. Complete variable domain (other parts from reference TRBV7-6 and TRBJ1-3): GAGVSQSPRYKVTKRGQDVALRCDPISGHVSLYWYRQALGQGPEFLTYFNYEAQQDKSGLPNDRFSAERPEGSISTLTIQRTEQRDSAMYRCASSRQSPGNTIYFGEGSWLTVV.

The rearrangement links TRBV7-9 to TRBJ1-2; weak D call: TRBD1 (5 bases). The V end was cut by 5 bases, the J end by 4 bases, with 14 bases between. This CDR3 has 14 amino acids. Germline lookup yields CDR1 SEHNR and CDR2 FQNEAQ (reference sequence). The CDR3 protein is CASSAIDRPYGYTF. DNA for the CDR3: TGTGCCAGCAGCGCAATAGACAGACCCTATGGCTACACCTTC.

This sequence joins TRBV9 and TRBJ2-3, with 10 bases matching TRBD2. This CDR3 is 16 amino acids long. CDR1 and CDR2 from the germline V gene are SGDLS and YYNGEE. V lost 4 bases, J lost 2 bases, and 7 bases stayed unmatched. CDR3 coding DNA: TGTGCCAGCAGCTCAGAAGCGGGGGGGAACACAGATACGCAGTATTTT. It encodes CASSSEAGGNTDTQYF.

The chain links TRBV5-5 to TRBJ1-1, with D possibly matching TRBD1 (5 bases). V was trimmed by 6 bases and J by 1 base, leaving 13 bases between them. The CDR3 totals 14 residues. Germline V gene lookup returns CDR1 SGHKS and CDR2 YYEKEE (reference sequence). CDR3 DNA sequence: TGTGCCAGCACCTCGGGGGGAAAGAACACTGAAGCTTTCTTT. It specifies CASTSGGKNTEAFF.

The CDR3 DNA reads TGTGCCAGCAGCCTCGGGACTAGCGGGCTTAGCTCCTACAATGAGCAGTTCTTC. This codes for CASSLGTSGLSSYNEQFF. The chain recombines TRBV9 with TRBJ2-1, with 12 bases that match TRBD2. Germline assignment: CDR1 SGDLS and CDR2 YYNGEE. The trim removed 4 bases at V and 0 bases at J, leaving 8 bases unmatched. There are 18 residues in the CDR3.

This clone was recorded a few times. The CDR3 is CASSMSGRKNIQYF. The CDR3 coding sequence is TGTGCCAGTAGTATGAGTGGGAGGAAGAACATTCAGTACTTC. The genes are TRBV19 and TRBJ2-4; D perhaps matches TRBD2 (6 bases). CDR1 and CDR2 (germline): LNHDA, SQIVND (reference sequence). Trimming left V 3 bases short and J 7 bases short, with 13 bases between. This CDR3 is built from 14 residues.

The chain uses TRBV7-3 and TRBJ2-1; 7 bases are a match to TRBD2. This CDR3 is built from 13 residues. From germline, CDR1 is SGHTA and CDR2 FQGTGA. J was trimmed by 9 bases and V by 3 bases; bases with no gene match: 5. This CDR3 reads CASSLGGGGEQFF. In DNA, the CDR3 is TGTGCCAGCAGCTTGGGCGGGGGAGGTGAGCAGTTCTTC.

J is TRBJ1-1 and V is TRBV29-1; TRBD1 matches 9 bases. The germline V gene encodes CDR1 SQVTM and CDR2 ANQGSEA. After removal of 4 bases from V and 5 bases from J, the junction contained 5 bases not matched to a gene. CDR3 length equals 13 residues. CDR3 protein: CSVADRGGTEAFF. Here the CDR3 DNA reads TGCAGCGTTGCGGACAGGGGCGGGACTGAAGCTTTCTTT. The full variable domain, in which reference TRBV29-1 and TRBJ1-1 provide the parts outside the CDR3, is SAVISQKPSRDICQRGTSLTIQCQVDSQVTMMFWYRQQPGQSLTLIATANQGSEATYESGFVIDKFPISRPNLTFSTLTVSNMSPEDSSIYLCSVADRGGTEAFFGQGTRLTVV.